These 27 T cell receptor beta chains originate from one sample sequenced in a study of OX40 agonist ivuxolimab in advanced cancers. Sequencing was performed with immunoSEQ multiplex PCR; in TCRdb, only in-frame clones are kept and a portion is missing. The table lists tens of thousands of clones, over 75% of them singletons. The input for sequencing was CD4+ or CD8+ T cells sorted from blood, taken in a trial of the OX40 agonist ivuxolimab. All receptors come from an adult with an advanced solid tumor such as melanoma, head and neck, liver or kidney cancer.

The J gene is TRBJ1-5, the V gene TRBV19; TRBD1 might be the D (5 bases). CDR3 length: 17 amino acids. V was cut by 3 bases and J by 5 bases, with 20 bases left in between. The germline gives CDR1 LNHDA, CDR2 SQIVND (reference sequence). CDR3 amino acids: CASSILVYTGEDQPQHF. The CDR3 DNA reads as TGTGCCAGTAGTATTTTAGTGTACACGGGGGAAGATCAGCCCCAGCATTTT.

The chain joins TRBV28 to TRBJ1-1; D not resolved. This CDR3 contains 13 residues. V was shortened by 6 bases and J by 3 bases, with 11 bases between the two germline ends. From germline, CDR1 is MDHEN and CDR2 SYDVKM. The CDR3 reads CASSPPAHTEAFF. CDR3 sequence (DNA): TGTGCCAGCAGCCCACCTGCGCACACTGAAGCTTTCTTT.

The genes are TRBV7-8 and TRBJ2-1; 13 positions agree with TRBD2. The germline CDR1 and CDR2 sequences are SGHVS and FQNEAQ. V was pared by 6 bases and J by 0 bases, with 8 bases of the junction left unmatched. This CDR3 spans 18 amino acids. The CDR3 DNA reads TGTGCCAGCAGAACACTAGCGGGAGGGCCTCCCTCCTACAATGAGCAGTTCTTC. This codes for CASRTLAGGPPSYNEQFF.

The chain recombines TRBV7-9 with TRBJ1-2, with D possibly being TRBD1 (6 bases). Germline V lookup: CDR1 SEHNR, CDR2 FQNEAQ (reference sequence). The CDR3 is 12 amino acids. Trimming took off 4 bases at V and 5 bases at J, with 8 bases between the two ends. DNA for the CDR3: TGTGCCAGCAGCTACACAGGGTATGGCTACACCTTC. This encodes CASSYTGYGYTF. Full variable domain (rest looked up from reference TRBV7-9 and TRBJ1-2): DTGVSQNPRHKITKRGQNVTFRCDPISEHNRLYWYRQTLGQGPEFLTYFQNEAQLEKSRLLSDRFSAERPKGSFSTLEIQRTEQGDSAMYLCASSYTGYGYTFGSGTRLTVV.

The J gene is TRBJ2-7, the V gene TRBV7-8; perhaps TRBD1 as D (5 bases). This CDR3 is built from 12 residues. With 4 bases removed from V and 6 bases from J, the gap between germline ends came to 10 bases. Germline V gene sequence: CDR1 SGHVS, CDR2 FQNEAQ. As DNA, the CDR3 is TGTGCCAGCAGCTATCAGGGTACCGAGCAGTACGTC. Translating gives CASSYQGTEQYV.

This chain connects TRBV30 to TRBJ1-1; 7 bases line up with TRBD1. Germline lookup yields CDR1 GTSNPN and CDR2 SVGIG (reference sequence). CDR3 length equals 14 residues. V shed 8 bases and J 11 bases; nucleotides not matched to a gene: 20. CDR3 in amino acids: CAGTAAKALLGAFF. For the CDR3, the DNA is TGTGCCGGGACAGCAGCGAAGGCACTACTGGGGGCTTTCTTT. Full variable domain (rest looked up from reference TRBV30 and TRBJ1-1): SQTIHQWPATLVQPVGSPLSLECTVEGTSNPNLYWYRQAAGRGLQLLFYSVGIGQISSEVPQNLSASRPQDRQFILSSKKLLLSDSGFYLCAGTAAKALLGAFFGQGTRLTVV.

About this clone itself: One end of the junction does not line up with germline, which may come from a read error. J is TRBJ2-7 and V is TRBV6-5; D unresolved. Germline V lookup: CDR1 MNHEY, CDR2 SVGAGI. CDR3 length: 8 amino acids. Written as DNA, the CDR3 is TGTGCCAGCAGTTACGCCTGCTTC. Translating it yields CASSYACF.

This clone appeared once. The chain employs TRBV4-1 and TRBJ1-4; D ambiguous. V shed 4 bases and J shed 8 bases, with 20 bases lying between them. CDR3 length: 16 amino acids. The germline gives CDR1 MGHRA, CDR2 YSYEKL. CDR3 sequence: CASSPGSLRVGEKLFF. CDR3 nucleotides: TGCGCCAGCAGCCCAGGCAGCTTAAGAGTGGGAGAAAAACTGTTTTTT.

The V call is TRBV29-1, the J call TRBJ1-2; 9 bases are shared with TRBD1. The germline CDR1 and CDR2 sequences are SQVTM and ANQGSEA. The J segment lost 1 base and the V segment lost 7 bases, leaving 10 bases of the junction unmatched. This CDR3 comprises 15 residues. The CDR3 nucleotides read TGCAGCGCAGCGGGACAGGGCTCCTTTAACTATGGCTACACCTTC. This encodes CSAAGQGSFNYGYTF.

The rearrangement uses TRBV10-1 and TRBJ2-1; TRBD2 agrees at 16 bases. The CDR3 spans 20 residues. Germline trimming cut 7 bases from V and 7 bases from J; bases unmatched to any gene: 19. Per germline, CDR1 WNHNN and CDR2 SYGVQD (reference sequence). DNA for the CDR3: TGCGCCAGCACCCGGTCCGGGACTAGCGGGAGGGCCGGAAGAAGTAATGAGCAGTTCTTC. This translates into CASTRSGTSGRAGRSNEQFF.

The chain recombines TRBV2 with TRBJ1-2; possible D gene TRBD1, 6 bases. The CDR3 is 14 amino acids. V shed 7 bases and J shed 3 bases, with 15 bases lying between them. Germline V gene lookup returns CDR1 SNHLY and CDR2 FYNNEI. The CDR3 sequence: CASTTTGLDYGYTF. The CDR3 DNA sequence: TGTGCCAGCACCACGACAGGTCTCGACTATGGCTACACCTTC.

The chain uses TRBV7-8 and TRBJ2-3, with TRBD2 matching over 11 bases. Germline trimming cut 5 bases from V and 6 bases from J; bases unmatched to any gene: 13. CDR3 size: 17 residues. The V gene's germline CDR1 is SGHVS and CDR2 FQNEAQ. Here the CDR3 reads CASSLIIAGGPGDTQYF. The CDR3 DNA reads TGTGCCAGCAGCCTAATCATAGCGGGGGGGCCAGGGGATACGCAGTATTTT. Full variable domain (outside the CDR3, taken from reference TRBV7-8 and TRBJ2-3): GAGVSQSPRYKVAKRGQDVALRCDPISGHVSLFWYQQALGQGPEFLTYFQNEAQLDKSGLPSDRFFAERPEGSVSTLKIQRTQQEDSAVYLCASSLIIAGGPGDTQYFGPGTRLTVL.

The chain uses TRBV11-2 and TRBJ2-7; possible D gene TRBD2, 6 bases. The ends were cut back, 8 bases at V and 2 bases at J, with 16 bases in the middle. Germline-derived CDR1 and CDR2 are SGHAT and FQNNGV. This CDR3 is built from 14 residues. CDR3 loop: CASGYWDLAYEQYF. In nucleotides, the CDR3 is TGTGCCAGCGGATACTGGGACTTAGCCTACGAGCAGTACTTC.

The chain combines TRBV7-2 with TRBJ1-2; TRBD1 matches at 8 bases. J gave up 6 bases and V 5 bases, and 8 bases lay outside the gene matches. Looked up from germline, CDR1 is SGHTA and CDR2 is FQGNSA. The CDR3 loop spans 14 amino acids. CDR3 nucleotide sequence: TGTGCCAGCAGCGGACGGACAGGGAGGGATGGCTACACCTTC. It specifies CASSGRTGRDGYTF.

This chain uses TRBV18 with TRBJ1-1; TRBD1 matches at 9 bases. Trimming at V came to 6 bases and at J to 4 bases, leaving 6 bases not matched to a gene. The CDR3 contains 14 residues. Germline loops: CDR1 KGHSH, CDR2 LQKENI. The DNA of the CDR3 is TGTGCCAGCTCTCAGGGACAGGGCGTCACTGAAGCTTTCTTT. Residues: CASSQGQGVTEAFF.

The chain recombines TRBV5-4 with TRBJ2-7, with D uncertain. The CDR3 contains 13 residues. Per germline, CDR1 SGHNT and CDR2 YYREEE (reference sequence). V was cut by 0 bases and J by 7 bases, with 11 bases left in between. The CDR3 is CASSLAGAAEQYV. The CDR3 DNA follows: TGTGCCAGCAGCTTGGCAGGAGCTGCGGAGCAGTACGTC.

The rearrangement links TRBV5-5 to TRBJ1-1; TRBD1 is a possible D gene (6 bases). Trimming stripped 3 bases from V and 5 bases from J, with 14 bases between. Germline V gene data show CDR1 as SGHKS and CDR2 as YYEKEE (reference sequence). The CDR3 is 14 amino acids. In DNA, the CDR3 is TGTGCCAGCAGCTCTCAGGGGTTAAGGACTGAAGCTTTCTTT. Protein product: CASSSQGLRTEAFF.

J is TRBJ2-2 and V is TRBV6-1; weak D call: TRBD2 (6 bases). Trimming cost V 6 bases and J 1 base, with 12 bases left between them. This CDR3 spans 15 amino acids. Germline V gene lookup returns CDR1 MNHNS and CDR2 SASEGT. The CDR3 DNA is TGTGCCAGCAGCGAATCCGGGAGGAACACCGGGGAGCTGTTTTTT. It specifies CASSESGRNTGELFF.

The V call is TRBV28, the J call TRBJ1-5; D unclear. The CDR3 totals 13 residues. Germline CDR1 MDHEN, CDR2 SYDVKM. V was trimmed by 1 base and J by 7 bases, leaving 8 bases between them. The DNA for the CDR3 is TGTGCCAGCAGTTTATTTACGTCCCAGCCCCAGCATTTT. Translation: CASSLFTSQPQHF.

V and J are TRBV28 and TRBJ1-3, with D uncertain. The V and J ends lost 5 bases and 2 bases respectively, with 13 bases between them. The CDR3 is 15 residues long. CDR1 and CDR2 (germline): MDHEN, SYDVKM. The CDR3 DNA reads TGTGCCAGCAGTCCGTACAGATCGCCTGGAAACACCATATATTTT. It is translated as CASSPYRSPGNTIYF.

The rearrangement joins TRBV29-1 to TRBJ2-7, with 9 nucleotides matching TRBD2. Germline V gene lookup returns CDR1 SQVTM and CDR2 ANQGSEA. Trimming cost V 2 bases and J 5 bases; bases outside gene matches: 7. CDR3 size: 14 residues. CDR3 protein: CSVELASGKNEQYF. The DNA for the CDR3 is TGCAGCGTTGAATTGGCTAGCGGGAAGAACGAGCAGTACTTC.

This clone appeared a few times. The rearrangement links TRBV30 to TRBJ1-5, with unresolved D. There are 12 residues in the CDR3. V was clipped by 1 base and J by 5 bases, with 6 bases between them. Germline V lookup: CDR1 GTSNPN, CDR2 SVGIG (reference sequence). The CDR3 coding sequence is TGTGCCTGGAGTGACGGGTATCAGCCCCAGCATTTT. Translated: CAWSDGYQPQHF.

A few counts support this clone. V gene TRBV11-2 combines with J gene TRBJ1-2; the D gene is possibly TRBD1 (6 bases). V lost 5 bases and J 4 bases, leaving 14 bases between the germline ends. The CDR3 consists of 14 residues. Germline CDR1 SGHAT, CDR2 FQNNGV. CDR3 DNA: TGTGCCAGCAGCCTCGGACAGAGTCCCTATGGCTACACCTTC. Translation: CASSLGQSPYGYTF.

The chain couples TRBV10-3 to TRBJ1-3; D gene unclear. V was clipped by 6 bases and J by 0 bases, with 6 bases between them. The V gene's germline CDR1 is ENHRY and CDR2 SYGVKD. The length of the CDR3 is 13 residues. CDR3 residues: CAISQSSGNTIYF. CDR3 coding DNA: TGTGCCATCAGCCAGAGCTCTGGAAACACCATATATTTT.

V and J are TRBV7-6 and TRBJ2-5; either TRBD1 or TRBD2 may fit D (7 bases each). Trimming removed 6 bases at V and 0 bases at J, with 17 bases between. The CDR3 loop spans 16 amino acids. From germline, CDR1 is SGHVS and CDR2 FNYEAQ. CDR3 sequence (DNA): TGTGCCAGCAGACCAGGGGGGGGTGGGTACCAAGAGACCCAGTACTTC. Translating it yields CASRPGGGGYQETQYF.

The rearrangement uses TRBV5-1 and TRBJ2-7; possibly TRBD1 or TRBD2 for D (6 bases each). The CDR3 is 14 residues long. Germline lookup yields CDR1 SGHRS and CDR2 YFSETQ. Trimming stripped 5 bases from V and 2 bases from J, with 14 bases between. CDR3 sequence: CASRQRGATYEQYF. The CDR3 nucleotides are TGCGCCAGCAGACAAAGGGGGGCCACCTACGAGCAGTACTTC.

V is TRBV18 and J is TRBJ2-3; no reliable D call. This CDR3 has 12 amino acids. CDR1 is KGHSH and CDR2 is LQKENI in the germline V gene. Between the trimmed V and J ends, which lost 3 bases and 6 bases, there was a span of 7 bases. CDR3: CASSPSADTQYF. CDR3 DNA: TGTGCCAGCTCACCGTCGGCGGATACGCAGTATTTT.